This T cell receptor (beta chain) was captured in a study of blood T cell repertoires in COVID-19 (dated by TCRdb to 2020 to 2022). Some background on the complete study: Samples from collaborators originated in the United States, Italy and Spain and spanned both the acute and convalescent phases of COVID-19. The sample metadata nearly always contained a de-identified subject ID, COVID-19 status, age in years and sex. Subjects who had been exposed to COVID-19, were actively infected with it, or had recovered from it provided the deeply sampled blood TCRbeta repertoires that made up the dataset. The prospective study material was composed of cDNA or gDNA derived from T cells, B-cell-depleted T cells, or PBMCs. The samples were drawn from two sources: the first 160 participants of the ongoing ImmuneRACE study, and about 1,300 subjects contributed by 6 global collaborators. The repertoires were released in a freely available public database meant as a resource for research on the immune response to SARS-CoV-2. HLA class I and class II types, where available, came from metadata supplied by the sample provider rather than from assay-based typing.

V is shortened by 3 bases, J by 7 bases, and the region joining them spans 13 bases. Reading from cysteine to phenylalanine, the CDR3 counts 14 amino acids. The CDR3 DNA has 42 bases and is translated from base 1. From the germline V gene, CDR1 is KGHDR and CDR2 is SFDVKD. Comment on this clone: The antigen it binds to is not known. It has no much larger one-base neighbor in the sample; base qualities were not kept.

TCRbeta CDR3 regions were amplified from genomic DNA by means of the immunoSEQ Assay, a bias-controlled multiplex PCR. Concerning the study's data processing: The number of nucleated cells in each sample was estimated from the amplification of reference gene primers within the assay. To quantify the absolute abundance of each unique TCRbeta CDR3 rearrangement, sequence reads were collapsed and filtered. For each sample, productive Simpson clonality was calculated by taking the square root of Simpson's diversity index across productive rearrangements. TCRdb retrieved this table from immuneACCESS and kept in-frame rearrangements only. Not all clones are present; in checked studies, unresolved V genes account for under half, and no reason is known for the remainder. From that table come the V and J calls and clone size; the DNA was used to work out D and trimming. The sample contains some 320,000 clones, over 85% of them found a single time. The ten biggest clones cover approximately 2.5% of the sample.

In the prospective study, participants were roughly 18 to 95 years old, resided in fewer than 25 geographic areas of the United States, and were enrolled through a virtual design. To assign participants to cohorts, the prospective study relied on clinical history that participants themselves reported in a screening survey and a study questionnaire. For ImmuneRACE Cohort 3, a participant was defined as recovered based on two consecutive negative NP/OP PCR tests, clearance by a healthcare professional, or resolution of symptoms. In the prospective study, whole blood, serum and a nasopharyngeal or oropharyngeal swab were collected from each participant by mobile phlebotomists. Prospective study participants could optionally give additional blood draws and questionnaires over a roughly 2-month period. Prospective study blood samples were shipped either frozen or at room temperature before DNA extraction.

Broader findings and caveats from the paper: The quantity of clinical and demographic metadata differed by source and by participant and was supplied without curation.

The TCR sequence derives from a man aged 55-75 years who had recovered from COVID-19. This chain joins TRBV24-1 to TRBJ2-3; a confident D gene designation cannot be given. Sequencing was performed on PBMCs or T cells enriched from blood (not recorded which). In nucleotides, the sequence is TGTGCCACCAGTGATCCCGCGATAGATCATACGCAGTATTTT. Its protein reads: CATSDPAIDHTQYF.